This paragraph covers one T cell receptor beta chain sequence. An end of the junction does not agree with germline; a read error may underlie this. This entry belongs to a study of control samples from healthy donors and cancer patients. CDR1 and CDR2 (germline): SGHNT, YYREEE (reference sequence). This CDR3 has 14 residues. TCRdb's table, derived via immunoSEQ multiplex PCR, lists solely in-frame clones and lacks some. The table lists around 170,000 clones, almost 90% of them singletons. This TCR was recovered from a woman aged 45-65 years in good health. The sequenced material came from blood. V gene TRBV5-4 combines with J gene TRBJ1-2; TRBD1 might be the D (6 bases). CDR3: CASSAASRDKFTLF. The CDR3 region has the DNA TGTGCCAGCAGCGCCGCCAGCCGGGACAAGTTTACACTCTTC.